These T cell receptor beta chains were read from a single sample in a study of Ad26.COV2.S vaccination and SARS-CoV-2 variants. Only in-frame clones appear in the TCRdb table, and some are missing; sequencing was by immunoSEQ multiplex PCR. The repertoire holds roughly 700,000 clones, with more than 80% as singletons. Sequences were derived from peripheral blood, sampled in a trial of Ad26.COV2.S vaccine versus placebo. The source of these receptors is a person between 18 and 65 years old who received the Ad26.COV2.S COVID-19 vaccine or a placebo. The CDR3 runs from the conserved cysteine through the conserved F or W. D genes are given only for firm matches. Clone size is stated in some rows and not others, as once, few, many or a class when expanded.

TRBJ2-7,TRBV6-5,once,-,CASRTPEAYEQYF,TGTGCCAGCAGGACTCCTGAGGCCTACGAGCAGTACTTC
TRBJ2-1,TRBV5-1,-,TRBD2,CASSPNTREGNYNEQFF,TGCGCCAGCAGCCCCAACACGCGGGAGGGGAACTACAATGAGCAGTTCTTC
TRBJ1-5,TRBV19,-,TRBD1,CASKPGTGYNQPQHF,TGTGCCAGTAAGCCCGGGACAGGTTACAATCAGCCCCAGCATTTT
TRBJ2-2,TRBV30,-,TRBD2,CAKRLAGRGELFF,TGTGCCAAAAGACTAGCGGGAAGGGGGGAGCTGTTTTTT
TRBJ1-6,TRBV6-5,-,-,CASSLRWSPGSSPLHF,TGTGCCAGCAGTTTAAGGTGGTCACCGGGGAGTTCACCCCTCCACTTT
TRBJ2-5,TRBV18,-,TRBD1,CASSQDRLAQETQYF,TGTGCCAGCTCCCAGGACAGGCTAGCCCAAGAGACCCAGTACTTC
TRBJ2-7,TRBV11-2,-,-,CASSLGAGDYEQYF,TGTGCCAGCAGCTTGGGTGCAGGGGACTACGAGCAGTACTTC
TRBJ2-1,TRBV3-1/TRBV3-2,-,-,CASSPTKDEQFF,TGTGCCAGCAGCCCGACAAAGGACGAGCAGTTCTTC
TRBJ1-5,TRBV7-2,-,-,CASSLSGTNQPQHF,TGTGCCAGCAGCTTATCAGGGACGAATCAGCCCCAGCATTTT
TRBJ2-2,TRBV7-9,-,TRBD2,CASSLDGRATGELFF,TGTGCCAGCAGCTTAGACGGGAGGGCCACCGGGGAGCTGTTTTTT
TRBJ2-7,TRBV10-3,-,TRBD2,CAISEEPGLDYEQYF,TGTGCCATCAGTGAAGAGCCGGGACTAGACTACGAGCAGTACTTC
TRBJ2-7,TRBV5-1,-,TRBD1,CASSLGDRYDQQYF,TGCGCCAGCAGCCTGGGGGACAGGTATGATCAGCAGTACTTC
TRBJ2-7,TRBV7-3,-,TRBD1,CASSPGQLYEQYF,TGTGCCAGCAGCCCGGGACAGCTATACGAGCAGTACTTC
TRBJ2-6,TRBV7-9,-,-,CASSSWTVSSGANVLTF,TGTGCCAGCAGCTCTTGGACAGTGAGCTCTGGGGCCAACGTCCTGACTTTC
TRBJ1-2,TRBV9,-,-,CASSVGGITNYGYTF,TGTGCCAGCAGCGTAGGGGGGATTACTAACTATGGCTACACCTTC
TRBJ1-6,TRBV7-2,-,-,CASSLATATNSPLHF,TGTGCCAGCAGCTTAGCGACCGCGACTAATTCACCCCTCCACTTT
TRBJ1-1,TRBV18,once,TRBD1,CASSGTANTEAFF,TGTGCCAGCTCAGGGACAGCGAACACTGAAGCTTTCTTT
TRBJ1-6,TRBV7-9,-,-,CASSLRGANSPLHF,TGTGCCAGCAGCCTTAGAGGAGCTAATTCACCCCTCCACTTT
TRBJ2-1,TRBV5-4,-,-,CASSPRLESWANEQFF,TGTGCCAGCAGCCCCCGACTAGAATCATGGGCCAATGAGCAGTTCTTC
TRBJ2-1,TRBV27,-,TRBD2,CASGPSGSRYEQFF,TGTGCCAGCGGCCCTAGCGGGAGCCGGTATGAGCAGTTCTTC